The 8 T cell receptor beta chains listed next were all sequenced from one sample in a study of OX40 agonist ivuxolimab in advanced cancers. Profiling relied on immunoSEQ multiplex PCR, and the TCRdb table lists in-frame clones only, not all of them. This table has about 93,000 clones, 90% to 95% appearing once. Sample: CD4+ or CD8+ T cells sorted from blood, taken in a trial of the OX40 agonist ivuxolimab. The receptors were sampled from an adult with an advanced solid tumor such as melanoma, head and neck, liver or kidney cancer.

This chain joins TRBV2 and TRBJ2-3; 7 bases line up with TRBD2. Germline loops: CDR1 SNHLY, CDR2 FYNNEI. J lost 4 bases, V lost 4 bases, and 2 bases had no gene match. This CDR3 comprises 13 residues. The CDR3 here is CASSGLAPDTQYF. CDR3 in DNA: TGTGCCAGCAGTGGACTAGCCCCAGATACGCAGTATTTT.

The rearrangement uses TRBV28 and TRBJ2-7; D unclear. The CDR3 spans 11 residues. In germline, CDR1 is MDHEN, CDR2 SYDVKM. The V and J ends lost 7 bases and 3 bases respectively, with 7 bases between them. The CDR3 sequence is CASIGNYEQYF. CDR3 coding DNA: TGTGCCAGCATAGGGAACTACGAGCAGTACTTC.

V gene TRBV30 combines with J gene TRBJ1-3; 8 positions agree with TRBD1. Germline trimming cut 3 bases from V and 4 bases from J; bases unmatched to any gene: 5. CDR1 is GTSNPN and CDR2 is SVGIG in the germline V gene (reference sequence). The CDR3 totals 14 residues. This CDR3 reads CAWRGTGGGNTIYF. In DNA, the CDR3 is TGTGCCTGGAGAGGGACAGGAGGCGGAAACACCATATATTTT.

This rearrangement joins TRBV5-8 to TRBJ1-3; no clear D gene. The ends were cut back, 3 bases at V and 0 bases at J, with 16 bases in the middle. Germline V gene data show CDR1 as SGHTS and CDR2 as YDEGEE. This CDR3 has 17 residues. CDR3 nucleotide sequence: TGTGCCAGCAGCTGGGTCGGCGGCGGGATCTCTGGAAACACCATATATTTT. Translation: CASSWVGGGISGNTIYF.

The chain links TRBV19 to TRBJ2-1; 12 bases align to TRBD2. Germline lookup yields CDR1 LNHDA and CDR2 SQIVND (reference sequence). V gave up 7 bases and J gave up 10 bases; unmatched junction bases: 17. The CDR3 is made up of 17 amino acids. The CDR3 DNA follows: TGTGCCAGTACACAGTTTTCCGCTAGCGGGAGGGCAGGCGAGCAGTTCTTC. Its translation is CASTQFSASGRAGEQFF.

This chain joins TRBV5-1 and TRBJ2-7; D perhaps matches TRBD2 (5 bases). Trimming pared 4 bases from V and 7 bases from J, leaving 21 bases between. From germline, CDR1 is SGHRS and CDR2 YFSETQ. The CDR3 is 15 amino acids. CDR3 residues: CASSISTMPLEEQYF. The CDR3 DNA sequence: TGCGCCAGCAGCATTTCGACTATGCCGCTAGAGGAGCAGTACTTC.

This chain connects TRBV18 to TRBJ2-2; no clear D. The germline V gene encodes CDR1 KGHSH and CDR2 LQKENI. The CDR3 is 14 residues long. Trimming took off 3 bases at V and 5 bases at J, with 10 bases between the two ends. Written as DNA, the CDR3 is TGTGCCAGCTCACCCCAGGCTGGTACCGGGGAGCTGTTTTTT. This sequence encodes CASSPQAGTGELFF. Filled out from reference TRBV18 and TRBJ2-2, the complete variable domain reads NAGVMQNPRHLVRRRGQEARLRCSPMKGHSHVYWYRQLPEEGLKFMVYLQKENIIDESGMPKERFSAEFPKEGPSILRIQQVVRGDSAAYFCASSPQAGTGELFFGEGSRLTVL.

The chain joins TRBV6-4 to TRBJ2-1; D not certain. Germline V gene lookup returns CDR1 MRHNA and CDR2 SNTAGT. Trimming removed 3 bases at V and 0 bases at J, with 12 bases between. CDR3 length: 16 residues. CDR3 nucleotide sequence: TGTGCCAGCAGTGATATGACTCAGAGCTCCTACAATGAGCAGTTCTTC. This gives the protein CASSDMTQSSYNEQFF.